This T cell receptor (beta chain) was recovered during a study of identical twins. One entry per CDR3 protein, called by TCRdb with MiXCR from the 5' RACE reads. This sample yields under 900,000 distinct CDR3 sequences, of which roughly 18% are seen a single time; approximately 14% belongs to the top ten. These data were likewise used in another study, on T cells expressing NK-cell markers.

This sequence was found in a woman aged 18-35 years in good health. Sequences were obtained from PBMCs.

CDR3 sequence (DNA): TGTGCCAGCAGGAGAACAGTCATCTACGAGCAGTACTTC. It translates to CASRRTVIYEQYF. The rearrangement links TRBV27 to TRBJ2-7; the D is unclear. This CDR3 is built from 13 residues. From germline, CDR1 is MNHEY and CDR2 SMNVEV (reference sequence). Deletions cut 6 bases from V and 3 bases from J, with 12 bases between.